The 30 T cell receptor beta chains below were found in one sample sequenced in a study of blood T cell repertoires in COVID-19. Measured with immunoSEQ multiplex PCR; TCRdb has only the in-frame clones, and not every one. The sample includes tens of thousands of clones, just over 85% of them seen just once. The sequenced sample consisted of peripheral blood. These receptors originate from a woman over 75 in a cohort sampled during active or convalescent COVID-19.

J is TRBJ1-1 and V is TRBV14; 9 nucleotides line up with TRBD1. The CDR3 is made up of 14 amino acids. V lost 5 bases, J lost 3 bases, and 4 bases stayed unmatched. Germline V gene lookup returns CDR1 SGHDN and CDR2 FVKESK. In DNA, the CDR3 is TGTGCCAGCAGCGCCGGACAGGGGTACACTGAAGCTTTCTTT. Protein product: CASSAGQGYTEAFF.

This chain connects TRBV29-1 to TRBJ1-1; tentative D call: TRBD1 (5 bases). The length of the CDR3 is 12 residues. Per the germline V gene, CDR1 is SQVTM and CDR2 is ANQGSEA. V lost 7 bases to trimming and J lost 1 base, with 10 bases between them. CDR3 residues: CSGRQKNTEAFF. The CDR3 DNA follows: TGCAGCGGACGACAGAAGAACACTGAAGCTTTCTTT.

This clone turned up a few times. The J gene is TRBJ2-2, the V gene TRBV30, with D perhaps TRBD2 (6 bases). V shed 3 bases and J shed 0 bases, with 17 bases lying between them. Germline CDR1 is GTSNPN and CDR2 is SVGIG (reference sequence). The CDR3 extends over 17 amino acids. CDR3 protein: CAWSPPSGLANTGELFF. DNA of the CDR3: TGTGCCTGGAGCCCTCCCAGCGGGCTCGCGAACACCGGGGAGCTGTTTTTT.

V usage is TRBV28 and J usage is TRBJ2-7; 13 nucleotides agree with TRBD2. Trimming removed 4 bases from V and 4 bases from J; junction bases left unmatched: 4. This CDR3 has 15 amino acids. Looked up from germline, CDR1 is MDHEN and CDR2 is SYDVKM. The CDR3 region is CASSSWTSGRYEQYV. The CDR3 DNA reads TGTGCCAGCAGTTCCTGGACTAGCGGGAGATACGAGCAGTACGTC.

The chain has TRBV11-3 and TRBJ1-2, with 7 nucleotides matching TRBD1. This CDR3 has 14 amino acids. The V gene's germline CDR1 is SGHNT and CDR2 YENEEA. Trimming removed 5 bases from V and 3 bases from J; junction bases left unmatched: 6. The CDR3 loop is CASSPRQGDYGYTF. CDR3 sequence (DNA): TGTGCCAGCAGCCCGCGACAGGGAGACTATGGCTACACCTTC.

The CDR3 sequence: CSAIRGTEAFF. The CDR3 coding sequence is TGCAGTGCAATCAGGGGCACTGAAGCTTTCTTT. The J gene is TRBJ1-1, the V gene TRBV20-1; D might be TRBD1 (6 bases). The ends were cut back, 6 bases at V and 4 bases at J, with 9 bases in the middle. CDR3 length: 11 amino acids. The germline gives CDR1 DFQATT, CDR2 SNEGSKA (reference sequence).

The table lists this clone with a count of one. This chain connects TRBV5-1 to TRBJ1-1; D might be TRBD1 (5 bases). Germline CDR1 SGHRS, CDR2 YFSETQ. The CDR3 has 13 residues. V was trimmed by 5 bases and J by 1 base, leaving 9 bases between them. CDR3 sequence: CASRQQENTEAFF. CDR3 sequence (DNA): TGCGCCAGCAGACAACAGGAGAACACTGAAGCTTTCTTT. The full variable domain, rest sourced from reference TRBV5-1 and TRBJ1-1, is KAGVTQTPRYLIKTRGQQVTLSCSPISGHRSVSWYQQTPGQGLQFLFEYFSETQRNKGNFPGRFSGRQFSNSRSEMNVSTLELGDSALYLCASRQQENTEAFFGQGTRLTVV.

The count of this clone is one. The CDR3 bases are TGTGCCAGCAGCTGGGAGGGAAGGTACGAGCAGTACGTC. It specifies CASSWEGRYEQYV. This chain uses TRBV27 with TRBJ2-7; TRBD2 agrees at 7 bases. The CDR3 has 13 amino acids. V was pared by 6 bases and J by 4 bases, with 6 bases of the junction left unmatched. Looked up from germline, CDR1 is MNHEY and CDR2 is SMNVEV (reference sequence).

V is TRBV5-1 and J is TRBJ2-7; TRBD2 aligns across 12 bases. In germline, CDR1 is SGHRS, CDR2 YFSETQ. Losses at the gene ends were 0 bases for V and 5 bases for J; bases not matched to a gene: 9. The CDR3 is 17 amino acids. This CDR3 is CASSLALAGGPFDEQYF. In DNA form, the CDR3 reads TGCGCCAGCAGCTTGGCTCTAGCGGGAGGGCCTTTCGACGAGCAGTACTTC.

The DNA for the CDR3 is TGTGCCAGCATCTTAGCCATTCGGAATTCACCCCTCCACTTT. It specifies CASILAIRNSPLHF. V usage is TRBV6-5 and J usage is TRBJ1-6; D remains ambiguous. Germline-derived CDR1 and CDR2 are MNHEY and SVGAGI. V lost 7 bases, J lost 7 bases, and 14 bases lay in between. This CDR3 is 14 amino acids long.

On this clone itself: The junction differs from germline at one of its ends, possibly a read error. The same CDR3 arises from other DNA sequences in this sample as well. This chain uses TRBV11-3 with TRBJ1-1, with a weak D call TRBD1 (5 bases). Germline V gene data show CDR1 as SGHNT and CDR2 as YENEEA. There are 14 residues in the CDR3. CDR3 loop: CASSLGVQGAEAFF. The CDR3 region has the DNA TGTGCCAGTAGCTTAGGCGTCCAGGGTGCTGAAGCTTTCTTT.

The V call is TRBV5-1, the J call TRBJ2-1; 8 nucleotides agree with TRBD2. V dropped 3 bases and J dropped 0; count of bases not matched to a gene: 8. This CDR3 is built from 17 residues. CDR1 SGHRS and CDR2 YFSETQ come from the germline V gene. CDR3 protein: CASSYLGSGSSYNEQFF. The CDR3 DNA reads TGCGCCAGCAGCTACCTGGGGAGCGGGAGCTCCTACAATGAGCAGTTCTTC.

The chain has TRBV19 and TRBJ2-3, with 7 bases aligning to TRBD1. The CDR3 covers 15 residues. Unmatched junction bases numbered 9, after V lost 5 bases and J lost 4 bases. Germline V gene sequence: CDR1 LNHDA, CDR2 SQIVND (reference sequence). The CDR3 is CASSSGQAVADTQYF. CDR3 coding DNA: TGTGCCAGTAGTTCCGGACAGGCAGTCGCAGATACGCAGTATTTT. The full variable domain, in which reference TRBV19 and TRBJ2-3 provide the parts outside the CDR3, is DGGITQSPKYLFRKEGQNVTLSCEQNLNHDAMYWYRQDPGQGLRLIYYSQIVNDFQKGDIAEGYSVSREKKESFPLTVTSAQKNPTAFYLCASSSGQAVADTQYFGPGTRLTVL.

The sample holds a few counts of this clone. The J gene is TRBJ2-3, the V gene TRBV9; 10 nucleotides align to TRBD2. In germline, CDR1 is SGDLS, CDR2 YYNGEE. This CDR3 is 15 amino acids long. V trimming: 4 bases; J trimming: 4 bases; junction bases outside the gene matches: 6. CDR3 sequence reads: CASSITSGVADTQYF. The DNA for the CDR3 is TGTGCCAGCAGCATAACTAGCGGGGTTGCAGATACGCAGTATTTT.

The chain uses TRBV7-9 and TRBJ2-1; maybe TRBD1 (6 bases). CDR1 is SEHNR, CDR2 FQNEAQ, per germline (reference sequence). This CDR3 contains 15 residues. The V and J ends lost 5 bases and 3 bases respectively, with 14 bases between them. The CDR3 nucleotides are TGTGCCAGCAGCCTCGGGGTAGGGGGCTACAATGAGCAGTTCTTC. Translation: CASSLGVGGYNEQFF.

V and J are TRBV28 and TRBJ1-2; weak D call: TRBD1 (6 bases). Looked up from germline, CDR1 is MDHEN and CDR2 is SYDVKM. The CDR3 extends over 14 amino acids. Trimming left V 2 bases short and J 9 bases short, with 16 bases between. The CDR3 loop reads CASSLGGATGSYTF. CDR3 nucleotide sequence: TGTGCCAGCAGTTTAGGGGGGGCGACGGGTAGCTACACCTTC.

The V call is TRBV28, the J call TRBJ2-2, with 11 bases lining up with TRBD1. Germline V gene lookup returns CDR1 MDHEN and CDR2 SYDVKM. Unmatched junction bases numbered 6, after V lost 5 bases and J lost 4 bases. The CDR3 is 16 residues long. The CDR3 region has the DNA TGTGCCAGCAGTCTTACCGGGACAGGGGGCACCGGGGAGCTGTTTTTT. As protein: CASSLTGTGGTGELFF.

The V gene is TRBV5-4, the J gene TRBJ2-5; TRBD1 might be the D (6 bases). V gave up 4 bases and J gave up 4 bases, with 23 bases separating them. Germline CDR1 SGHNT, CDR2 YYREEE (reference sequence). The CDR3 covers 17 residues. The CDR3 loop reads CASSPRMNRERGETQYF. The CDR3 nucleotides read TGTGCCAGCAGCCCGCGCATGAACAGGGAAAGGGGAGAGACCCAGTACTTC.

The J gene is TRBJ1-4, the V gene TRBV19, with 10 positions matching TRBD1. CDR1 is LNHDA and CDR2 is SQIVND in the germline V gene (reference sequence). J was trimmed by 12 bases and V by 5 bases; bases with no gene match: 18. The length of the CDR3 is 17 residues. CDR3 residues: CASSFGQGGVGSAELFF. The CDR3 DNA reads as TGTGCCAGTAGTTTTGGACAGGGGGGGGTTGGGTCTGCGGAACTGTTTTTT. The whole variable domain, remainder taken from reference TRBV19 and TRBJ1-4, is DGGITQSPKYLFRKEGQNVTLSCEQNLNHDAMYWYRQDPGQGLRLIYYSQIVNDFQKGDIAEGYSVSREKKESFPLTVTSAQKNPTAFYLCASSFGQGGVGSAELFFGSGTQLSVL.

This clone was recorded only once. V and J are TRBV3-1 (or the pseudogene TRBV3-2) and TRBJ2-1, with D tentatively TRBD2 (7 bases). CDR1 and CDR2 from the germline V gene are LGHDT and YNNKEL (reference sequence). The V end lost 2 bases, the J end lost 8 bases, and 13 bases lay between the germline ends. This CDR3 contains 14 residues. Here the CDR3 DNA reads TGTGCCAGCAGCCAAAGGGGGGGAGACGATGAGCAGTTCTTC. Encoded protein: CASSQRGGDDEQFF.

The V gene is TRBV7-3, the J gene TRBJ2-1; 8 bases align to TRBD2. Germline lookup yields CDR1 SGHTA and CDR2 FQGTGA. Trimming at V came to 4 bases and at J to 4 bases, leaving 6 bases not matched to a gene. The CDR3 has 15 amino acids. The CDR3 loop reads CASSSGLAVYNEQFF. The CDR3, as DNA: TGTGCCAGCAGCTCCGGACTAGCTGTTTACAATGAGCAGTTCTTC.

The chain links TRBV7-9 to TRBJ1-1, with D uncertain. Germline CDR1 reads SEHNR; CDR2 reads FQNEAQ (reference sequence). The CDR3 totals 13 residues. V dropped 2 bases and J dropped 1 base, with 5 bases sitting between them. The DNA of the CDR3 is TGTGCCAGCAGCTTACCTAAGAACACTGAAGCTTTCTTT. The encoded protein is CASSLPKNTEAFF.

The rearrangement uses TRBV7-9 and TRBJ1-1, with D uncertain. Trimming took 8 bases from V and 1 from J, leaving 8 bases between them. From germline, CDR1 is SEHNR and CDR2 FQNEAQ (reference sequence). This CDR3 is 12 amino acids long. The CDR3 region is CASGSPNTEAFF. CDR3 bases: TGTGCCAGCGGCTCTCCGAACACTGAAGCTTTCTTT.

This chain connects TRBV15 to TRBJ2-1; a possible D gene is TRBD2 (6 bases). The CDR3 contains 15 residues. V lost 3 bases and J lost 6, with 15 bases in between. The germline gives CDR1 LNHNV, CDR2 YYDKDF (reference sequence). CDR3 in DNA: TGTGCCACCAGCAGCGGGCGGGAATGGGGCAATGAGCAGTTCTTC. Protein sequence: CATSSGREWGNEQFF. Based on the CDR3 plus reference TRBV15 and TRBJ2-1, the full variable domain is DAMVIQNPRYQVTQFGKPVTLSCSQTLNHNVMYWYQQKSSQAPKLLFHYYDKDFNNEADTPDNFQSRRPNTSFCFLDIRSPGLGDTAMYLCATSSGREWGNEQFFGPGTRLTVL.

The V call is TRBV2, the J call TRBJ1-1; possible D gene TRBD1, 6 bases. There are 14 residues in the CDR3. With 6 bases removed from V and 3 bases from J, the gap between germline ends came to 14 bases. From germline, CDR1 is SNHLY and CDR2 FYNNEI. CDR3 in DNA: TGTGCCAGCAGAGGGGGAAAGGGGCACACTGAAGCTTTCTTT. Residues: CASRGGKGHTEAFF.

The V gene is TRBV30, the J gene TRBJ1-1, with D possibly being TRBD1 (5 bases). The CDR3 has 11 amino acids. The ends were cut back, 3 bases at V and 8 bases at J, with 10 bases in the middle. The germline CDR1 and CDR2 sequences are GTSNPN and SVGIG (reference sequence). CDR3 in amino acids: CAWRPGKEAFF. CDR3 coding DNA: TGTGCCTGGAGGCCAGGGAAAGAAGCTTTCTTT.

This chain connects TRBV7-2 to TRBJ2-3, with 12 nucleotides matching TRBD2. CDR3 length: 15 amino acids. J was trimmed by 7 bases and V by 4 bases; bases with no gene match: 6. Germline V gene data show CDR1 as SGHTA and CDR2 as FQGNSA. The CDR3 nucleotides read TGTGCCAGCAGCTCCAGGGGACTAGCGGGTTATACGCAGTATTTT. Translated: CASSSRGLAGYTQYF.

The rearrangement joins TRBV7-6 to TRBJ1-2, with TRBD1 matching 9 bases. The germline CDR1 and CDR2 sequences are SGHVS and FNYEAQ. This CDR3 region has 17 residues. Trimming removed 6 bases from V and 4 bases from J; junction bases left unmatched: 15. CDR3: CASSPPGGQGSLYGYTF. DNA of the CDR3: TGTGCCAGCAGTCCTCCAGGGGGACAGGGTTCACTCTATGGCTACACCTTC.

The V call is TRBV7-9, the J call TRBJ1-3, with a weak D call TRBD1 (6 bases). The CDR3 sequence is 14 residues long. The V end lost 5 bases, the J end lost 0 bases, and 8 bases lay between the germline ends. The germline V gene encodes CDR1 SEHNR and CDR2 FQNEAQ (reference sequence). CDR3 protein: CASSTGISGNTIYF. CDR3 coding DNA: TGTGCCAGCAGCACAGGGATCTCTGGAAACACCATATATTTT. Full variable domain (rest looked up from reference TRBV7-9 and TRBJ1-3): DTGVSQNPRHKITKRGQNVTFRCDPISEHNRLYWYRQTLGQGPEFLTYFQNEAQLEKSRLLSDRFSAERPKGSFSTLEIQRTEQGDSAMYLCASSTGISGNTIYFGEGSWLTVV.

The rearrangement joins TRBV24-1 to TRBJ1-5; 7 bases map to TRBD1. Trimming took 5 bases from V and 3 from J; bases not matched to a gene: 6. Germline-derived CDR1 and CDR2 are KGHDR and SFDVKD. The CDR3 is made up of 15 amino acids. The CDR3 region is CATSGADRVNQPQHF. The CDR3 DNA reads TGTGCCACCAGTGGGGCTGACAGGGTCAATCAGCCCCAGCATTTT.